This T cell receptor beta chain was profiled in a study of PD-1 blockade in classical Hodgkin lymphoma. The method was immunoSEQ multiplex PCR; TCRdb's version includes in-frame clones alone and lacks a portion of them. The sample consists of about 13,000 clones, roughly 84% of them appearing once. Each patient's relapse followed autologous stem cell transplantation, and brentuximab vedotin exposure varied. This CDR3 comprises 14 residues. In germline, CDR1 is PRHDT, CDR2 FYEKMQ (reference sequence). Deletions cut 4 bases from V and 7 bases from J, with 11 bases between. The source is a human donor with classical Hodgkin lymphoma. This specimen consisted of peripheral blood mononuclear cells (PBMCs), obtained at baseline. V is TRBV13 and J is TRBJ1-6; possibly TRBD1 for D (5 bases). CDR3 amino acids: CASSWGIRNSPLHF. In DNA, the CDR3 is TGTGCCAGCAGCTGGGGGATAAGAAATTCACCCCTCCACTTT.